This paragraph reports one T cell receptor (beta chain). What it binds is not known. Only in-frame clones appear in the TCRdb table, and some are missing; sequencing was by immunoSEQ multiplex PCR. Counted here are around 76,000 clones, about four fifths occurring once; the ten biggest clones make up over 7.5%. The record originates from a study of T cell responses to AZD1222 COVID-19 vaccine. Study outcomes and limitations: In a largely white British group with more females than males, clonal diversity was possibly underestimated. The study found vaccine-associated CD4 TCRs spanning spike, dominant at 160-218 and 743-854.

Germline values: CDR1 MNHEY, CDR2 SVGAGI. This CDR3 is 14 amino acids long. The junction had 4 bases not matched to a gene; V was cut back by 3 bases and J by 2 bases. The chain joins TRBV6-5 to TRBJ2-7, with 7 bases matching TRBD2. The specimen comprised peripheral blood, sampled on day 0 of AZD1222 vaccination. The receptor's source is an adult in good health. In DNA form, the CDR3 reads TGTGCCAGCAGTTATGGGGGGACTACCTACGAGCAGTACTTC. Translating it yields CASSYGGTTYEQYF.